This T cell receptor (beta chain) was found in a study of T cells in localized non-small cell lung cancer. CDR3 length equals 14 residues. V lost 1 base and J lost 9, with 15 bases in between. From germline, CDR1 is SGHTA and CDR2 FQGNSA. Only in-frame clones appear in the TCRdb table, and some are missing; sequencing was by immunoSEQ multiplex PCR. The sample has tens of thousands of clones, approximately 84% seen once. The clonotype was recovered from a man between 35 and 75 years old with stage I lung adenocarcinoma. The material was peripheral blood, obtained before any cancer treatment. The rearrangement joins TRBV7-2 to TRBJ2-5, with D maybe TRBD1 (7 bases). The CDR3 DNA follows: TGTGCCAGCAGCTTAGGGTTAACAGGGGAGGCCCAGTACTTC. Its protein product is CASSLGLTGEAQYF.